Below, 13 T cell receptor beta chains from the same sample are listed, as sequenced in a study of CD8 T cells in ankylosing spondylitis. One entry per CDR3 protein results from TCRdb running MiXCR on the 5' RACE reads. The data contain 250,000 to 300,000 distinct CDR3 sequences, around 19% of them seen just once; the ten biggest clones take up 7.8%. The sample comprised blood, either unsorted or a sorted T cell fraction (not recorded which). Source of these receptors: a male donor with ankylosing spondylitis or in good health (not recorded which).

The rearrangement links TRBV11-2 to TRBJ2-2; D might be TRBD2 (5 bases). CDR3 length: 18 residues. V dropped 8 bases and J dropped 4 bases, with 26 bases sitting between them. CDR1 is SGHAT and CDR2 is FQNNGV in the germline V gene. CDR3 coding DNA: TGTGCCAGCCGCGCCTTAGCTTCCGGCGGGCACTCCACCGGGGAGCTGTTTTTT. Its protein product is CASRALASGGHSTGELFF.

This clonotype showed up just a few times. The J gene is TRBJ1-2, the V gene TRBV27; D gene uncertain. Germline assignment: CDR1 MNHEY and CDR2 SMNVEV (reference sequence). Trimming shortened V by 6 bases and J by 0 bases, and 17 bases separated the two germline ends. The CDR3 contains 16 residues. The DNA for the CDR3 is TGTGCCAGCAGGGTCAGGCCAGGAGCTACTAACTATGGCTACACCTTC. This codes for CASRVRPGATNYGYTF.

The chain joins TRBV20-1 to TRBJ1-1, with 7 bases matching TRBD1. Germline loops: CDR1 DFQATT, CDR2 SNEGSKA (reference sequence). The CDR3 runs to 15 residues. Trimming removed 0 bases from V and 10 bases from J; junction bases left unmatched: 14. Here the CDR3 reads CSARDGQAPFMGAFF. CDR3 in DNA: TGCAGTGCTAGAGATGGACAGGCGCCGTTCATGGGAGCTTTCTTT.

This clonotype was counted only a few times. The CDR3 loop is CASSPRTSGSKGELFF. Written as DNA, the CDR3 is TGTGCCAGCAGCCCCCGGACTAGCGGGAGTAAGGGGGAGCTGTTTTTT. The rearrangement joins TRBV7-3 to TRBJ2-2; TRBD2 agrees at 13 bases. Germline values: CDR1 SGHTA, CDR2 FQGTGA. The CDR3 is made up of 16 amino acids. J lost 8 bases, V lost 5 bases, and 8 bases had no gene match. The full variable domain, in which reference TRBV7-3 and TRBJ2-2 provide the parts outside the CDR3, is GAGVSQTPSNKVTEKGKYVELRCDPISGHTALYWYRQSLGQGPEFLIYFQGTGAADDSGLPNDRFFAVRPEGSVSTLKIQRTERGDSAVYLCASSPRTSGSKGELFFGEGSRLTVL.

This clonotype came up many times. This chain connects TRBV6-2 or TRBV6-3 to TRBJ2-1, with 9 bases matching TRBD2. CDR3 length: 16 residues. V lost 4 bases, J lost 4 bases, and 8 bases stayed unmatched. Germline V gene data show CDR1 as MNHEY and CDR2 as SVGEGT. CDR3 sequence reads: CASSSRTSAGYNEQFF. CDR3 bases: TGTGCCAGCAGTTCCCGGACTAGCGCGGGATACAATGAGCAGTTCTTC.

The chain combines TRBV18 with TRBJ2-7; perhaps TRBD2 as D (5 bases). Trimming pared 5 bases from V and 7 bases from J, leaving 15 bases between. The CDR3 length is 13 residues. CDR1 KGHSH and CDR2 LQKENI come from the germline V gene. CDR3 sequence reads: CASSSQEAREQYV. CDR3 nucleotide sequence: TGTGCCAGCTCATCCCAGGAGGCGCGAGAGCAGTACGTC.

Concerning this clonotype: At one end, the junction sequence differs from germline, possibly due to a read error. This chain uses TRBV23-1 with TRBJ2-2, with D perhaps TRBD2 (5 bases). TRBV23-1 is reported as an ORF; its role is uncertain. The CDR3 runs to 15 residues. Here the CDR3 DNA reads TGCGCCAGCAGTCACCCTCAGGCGAACACCGGGGAGCTGCTTTTT. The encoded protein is CASSHPQANTGELLF.

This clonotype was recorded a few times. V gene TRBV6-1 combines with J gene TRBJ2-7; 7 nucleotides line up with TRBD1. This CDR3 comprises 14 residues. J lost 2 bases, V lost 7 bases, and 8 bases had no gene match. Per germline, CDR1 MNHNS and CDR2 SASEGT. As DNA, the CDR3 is TGTGCCAGCAAGGGGGCAGGGGGAGCCTACGAGCAGTACGTC. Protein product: CASKGAGGAYEQYV.

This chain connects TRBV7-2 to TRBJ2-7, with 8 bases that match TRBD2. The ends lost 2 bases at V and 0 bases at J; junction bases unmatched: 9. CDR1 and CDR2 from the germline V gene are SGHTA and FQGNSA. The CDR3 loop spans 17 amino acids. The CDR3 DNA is TGTGCCAGCAGCTTACTCACTCTAGCGGGTGGCTCCTACGAGCAGTACGTC. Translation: CASSLLTLAGGSYEQYV.

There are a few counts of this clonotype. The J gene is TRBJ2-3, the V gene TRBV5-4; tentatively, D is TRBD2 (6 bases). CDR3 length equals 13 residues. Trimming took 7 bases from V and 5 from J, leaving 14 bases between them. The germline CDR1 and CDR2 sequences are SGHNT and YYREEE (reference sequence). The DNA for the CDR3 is TGTGCCAGCGCCGAGGGGACTGGAGATACGCAGTATTTT. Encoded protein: CASAEGTGDTQYF.

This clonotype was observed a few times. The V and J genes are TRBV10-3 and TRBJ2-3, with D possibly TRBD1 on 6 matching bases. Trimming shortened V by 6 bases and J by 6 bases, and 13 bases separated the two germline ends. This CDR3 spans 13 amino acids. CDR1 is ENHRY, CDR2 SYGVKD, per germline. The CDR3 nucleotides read TGTGCCATCAGGGACAGCTCGGGGGATACGCAGTATTTT. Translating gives CAIRDSSGDTQYF.

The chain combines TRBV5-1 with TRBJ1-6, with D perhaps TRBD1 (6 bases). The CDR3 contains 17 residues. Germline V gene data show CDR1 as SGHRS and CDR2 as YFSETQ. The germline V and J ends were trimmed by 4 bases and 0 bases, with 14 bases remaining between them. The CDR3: CASSRDTQSSYNSPLHF. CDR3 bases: TGCGCCAGCAGCCGGGACACCCAGAGCTCCTATAATTCACCCCTCCACTTT.

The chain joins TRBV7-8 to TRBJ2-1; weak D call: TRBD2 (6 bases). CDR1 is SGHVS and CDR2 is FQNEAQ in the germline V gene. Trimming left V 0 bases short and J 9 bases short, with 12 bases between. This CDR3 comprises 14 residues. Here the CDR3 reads CASSLARLVLEQFF. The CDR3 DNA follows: TGTGCCAGCAGCTTAGCCCGACTAGTTCTTGAGCAGTTCTTC.